This T cell receptor (beta chain) derives from a study of PD-1 blockade in mismatch repair-deficient tumors. Study-level background: Patients had around 11 mismatch repair-deficient cancer types, all previously treated and progressing. The study's findings and limits: After pembrolizumab, tumor-resident clones rose rapidly, then generally contracted before radiologic responses.

Using immunoSEQ multiplex PCR, the repertoire was profiled, and TCRdb retains in-frame clones only, with some absent. This table has approximately 9,800 clones, around 87% appearing once. The time point was: roughly 10-day in vitro stimulation with candidate neoantigen peptide 2. TCR sequencing covered a few patients who responded to pembrolizumab. With regard to this clone: Antigen unknown.

Looked up from germline, CDR1 is MGHRA and CDR2 is YSYEKL. The CDR3 runs to 15 residues. Trimming cost V 8 bases and J 1 base, with 12 bases left between them. The chain has TRBV4-1 and TRBJ2-6; TRBD1 is a possible D gene (5 bases). This receptor was identified in an adult with mismatch repair-deficient cancer. The sequenced sample was cells cultured in vitro, obtained from a patient treated with pembrolizumab. In DNA, the CDR3 is TGCGCCAGCGACAGTAGTTTATCTGGGGCCAACGTCCTGACTTTC. It translates to CASDSSLSGANVLTF.